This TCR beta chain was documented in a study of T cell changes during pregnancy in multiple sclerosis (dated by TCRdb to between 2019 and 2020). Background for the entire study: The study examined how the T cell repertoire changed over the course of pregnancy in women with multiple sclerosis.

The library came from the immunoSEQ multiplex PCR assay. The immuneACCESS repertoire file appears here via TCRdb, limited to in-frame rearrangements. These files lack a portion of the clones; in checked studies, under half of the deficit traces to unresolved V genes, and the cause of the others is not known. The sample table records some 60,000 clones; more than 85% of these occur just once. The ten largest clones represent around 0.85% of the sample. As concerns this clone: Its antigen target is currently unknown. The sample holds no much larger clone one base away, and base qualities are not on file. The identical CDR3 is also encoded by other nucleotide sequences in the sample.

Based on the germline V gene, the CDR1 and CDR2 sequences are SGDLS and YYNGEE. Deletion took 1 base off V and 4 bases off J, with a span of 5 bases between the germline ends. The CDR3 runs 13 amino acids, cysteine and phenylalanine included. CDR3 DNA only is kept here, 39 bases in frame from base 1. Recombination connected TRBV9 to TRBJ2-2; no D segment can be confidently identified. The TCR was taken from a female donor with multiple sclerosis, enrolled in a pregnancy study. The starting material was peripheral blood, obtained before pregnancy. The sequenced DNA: TGTGCCAGCAGCGTACGGGTCACCGGGGAGCTGTTTTTT. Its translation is CASSVRVTGELFF.